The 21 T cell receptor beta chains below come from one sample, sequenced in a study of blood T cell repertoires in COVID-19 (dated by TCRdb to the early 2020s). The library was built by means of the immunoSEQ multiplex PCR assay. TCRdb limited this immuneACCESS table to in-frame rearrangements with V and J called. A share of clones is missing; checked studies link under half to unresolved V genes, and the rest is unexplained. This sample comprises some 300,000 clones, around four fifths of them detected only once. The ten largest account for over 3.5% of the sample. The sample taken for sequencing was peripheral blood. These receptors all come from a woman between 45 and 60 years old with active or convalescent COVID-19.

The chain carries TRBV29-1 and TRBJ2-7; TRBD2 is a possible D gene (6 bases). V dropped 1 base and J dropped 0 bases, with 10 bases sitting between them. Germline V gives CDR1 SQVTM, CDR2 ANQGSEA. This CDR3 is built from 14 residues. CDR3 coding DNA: TGCAGCGTTGAAGGGCTAGCGAACTCCTACGAGCAGTACTTC. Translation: CSVEGLANSYEQYF.

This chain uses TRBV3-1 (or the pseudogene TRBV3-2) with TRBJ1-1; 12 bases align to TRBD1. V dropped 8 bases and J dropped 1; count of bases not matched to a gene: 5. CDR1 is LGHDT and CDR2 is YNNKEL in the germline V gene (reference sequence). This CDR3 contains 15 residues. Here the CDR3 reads CASGTGGRWNTEAFF. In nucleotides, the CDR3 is TGTGCCAGCGGGACAGGGGGCCGGTGGAACACTGAAGCTTTCTTT.

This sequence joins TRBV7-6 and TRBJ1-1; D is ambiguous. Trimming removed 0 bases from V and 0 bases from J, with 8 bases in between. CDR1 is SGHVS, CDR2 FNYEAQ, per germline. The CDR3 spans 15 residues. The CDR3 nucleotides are TGTGCCAGCAGCTTAGCTGCCAGGATGAACACTGAAGCTTTCTTT. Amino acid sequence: CASSLAARMNTEAFF.

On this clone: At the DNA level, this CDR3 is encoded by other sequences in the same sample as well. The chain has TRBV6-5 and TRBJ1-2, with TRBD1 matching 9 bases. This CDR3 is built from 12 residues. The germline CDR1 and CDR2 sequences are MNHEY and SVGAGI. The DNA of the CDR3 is TGTGCAAGTCGGACAGGGGTCTATGGCTACACCTTC. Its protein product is CASRTGVYGYTF.

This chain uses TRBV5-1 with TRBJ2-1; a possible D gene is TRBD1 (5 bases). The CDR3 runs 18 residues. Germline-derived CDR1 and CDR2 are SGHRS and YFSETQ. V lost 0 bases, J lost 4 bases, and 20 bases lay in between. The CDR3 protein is CASSLVTSGQTLYNEQFF. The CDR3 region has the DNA TGCGCCAGCAGCTTGGTGACTTCCGGACAAACCCTATACAATGAGCAGTTCTTC.

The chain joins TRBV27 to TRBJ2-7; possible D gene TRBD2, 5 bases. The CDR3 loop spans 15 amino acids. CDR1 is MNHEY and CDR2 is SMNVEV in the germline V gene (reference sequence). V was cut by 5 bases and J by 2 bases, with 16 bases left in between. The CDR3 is CASSPDGLDPYEQYF. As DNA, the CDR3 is TGTGCCAGCAGTCCTGACGGACTGGACCCCTACGAGCAGTACTTC.

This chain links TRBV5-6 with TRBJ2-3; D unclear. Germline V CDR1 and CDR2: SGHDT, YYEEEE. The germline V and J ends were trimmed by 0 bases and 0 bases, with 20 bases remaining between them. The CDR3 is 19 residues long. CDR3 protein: CASSLGPYLAFLSTDTQYF. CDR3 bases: TGTGCCAGCAGCTTGGGCCCCTACCTTGCCTTTCTTAGCACAGATACGCAGTATTTT.

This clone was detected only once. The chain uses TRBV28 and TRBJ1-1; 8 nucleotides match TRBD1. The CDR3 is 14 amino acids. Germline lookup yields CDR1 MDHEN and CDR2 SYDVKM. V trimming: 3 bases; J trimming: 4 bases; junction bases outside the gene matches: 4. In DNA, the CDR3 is TGTGCCAGCAGTTTTCGACAGGGGATCACTGAAGCTTTCTTT. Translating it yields CASSFRQGITEAFF.

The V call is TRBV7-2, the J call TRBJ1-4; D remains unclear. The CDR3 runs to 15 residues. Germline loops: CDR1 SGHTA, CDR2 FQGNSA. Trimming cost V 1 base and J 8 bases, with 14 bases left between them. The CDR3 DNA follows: TGTGCCAGCAGCTTAGAGGGCCTGGAGCGGGAAAAACTGTTTTTT. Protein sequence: CASSLEGLEREKLFF.

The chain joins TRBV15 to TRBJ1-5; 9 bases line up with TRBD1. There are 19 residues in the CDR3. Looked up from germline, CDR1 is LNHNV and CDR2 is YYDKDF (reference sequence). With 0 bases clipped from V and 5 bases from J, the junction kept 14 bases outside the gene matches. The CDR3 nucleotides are TGTGCCACCAGCAGAGATAGTACGATGCCAGGACAGGGGCATCAGCCCCAGCATTTT. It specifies CATSRDSTMPGQGHQPQHF.

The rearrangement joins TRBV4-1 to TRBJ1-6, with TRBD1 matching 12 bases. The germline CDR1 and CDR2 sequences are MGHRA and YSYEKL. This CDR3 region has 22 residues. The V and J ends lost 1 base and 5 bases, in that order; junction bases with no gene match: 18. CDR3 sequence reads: CASSQGLTWGDRGQHDNSPLHF. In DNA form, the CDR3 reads TGCGCCAGCAGCCAAGGACTGACTTGGGGGGACAGGGGGCAACATGATAATTCACCCCTCCACTTT.

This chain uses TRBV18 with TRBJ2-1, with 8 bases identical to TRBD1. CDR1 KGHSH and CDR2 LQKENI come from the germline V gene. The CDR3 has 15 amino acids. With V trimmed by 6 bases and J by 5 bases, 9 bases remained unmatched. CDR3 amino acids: CASSNPGTGHNEQFF. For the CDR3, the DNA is TGTGCCAGCTCGAATCCCGGGACAGGACACAATGAGCAGTTCTTC.

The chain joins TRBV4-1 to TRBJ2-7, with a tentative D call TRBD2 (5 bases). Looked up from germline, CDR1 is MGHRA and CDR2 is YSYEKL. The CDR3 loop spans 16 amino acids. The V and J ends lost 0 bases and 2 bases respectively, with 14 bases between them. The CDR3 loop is CASSQEWERLTYEQYF. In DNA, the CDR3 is TGCGCCAGCAGCCAAGAGTGGGAGAGGTTAACCTACGAGCAGTACTTC.

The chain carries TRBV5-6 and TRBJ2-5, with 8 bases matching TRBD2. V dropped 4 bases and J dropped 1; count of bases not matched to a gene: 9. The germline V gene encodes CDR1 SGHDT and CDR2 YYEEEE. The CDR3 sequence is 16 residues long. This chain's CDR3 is CASSPEREGIQETQYF. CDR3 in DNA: TGTGCCAGCAGCCCAGAACGGGAGGGCATCCAAGAGACCCAGTACTTC.

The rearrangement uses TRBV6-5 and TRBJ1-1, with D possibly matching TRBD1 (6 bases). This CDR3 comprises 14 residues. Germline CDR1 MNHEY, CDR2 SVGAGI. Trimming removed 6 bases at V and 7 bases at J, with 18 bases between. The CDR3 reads CASSETGTLREAFF. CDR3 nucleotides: TGTGCCAGCAGCGAGACCGGGACACTCCGTGAAGCTTTCTTT.

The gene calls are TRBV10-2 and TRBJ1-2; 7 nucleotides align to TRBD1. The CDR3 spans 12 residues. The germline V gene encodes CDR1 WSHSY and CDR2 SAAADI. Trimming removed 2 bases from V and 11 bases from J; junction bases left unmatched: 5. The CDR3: CASSERRGIYTF. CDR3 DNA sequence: TGCGCCAGCAGTGAGCGCAGGGGGATTTACACCTTC.

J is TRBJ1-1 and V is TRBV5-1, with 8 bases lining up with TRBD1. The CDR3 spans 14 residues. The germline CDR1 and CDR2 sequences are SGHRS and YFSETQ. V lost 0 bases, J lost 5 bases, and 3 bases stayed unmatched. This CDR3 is CASSLGQGWTEAFF. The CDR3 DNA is TGCGCCAGCAGCTTGGGACAGGGGTGGACTGAAGCTTTCTTT. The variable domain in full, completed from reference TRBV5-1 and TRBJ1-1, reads KAGVTQTPRYLIKTRGQQVTLSCSPISGHRSVSWYQQTPGQGLQFLFEYFSETQRNKGNFPGRFSGRQFSNSRSEMNVSTLELGDSALYLCASSLGQGWTEAFFGQGTRLTVV.

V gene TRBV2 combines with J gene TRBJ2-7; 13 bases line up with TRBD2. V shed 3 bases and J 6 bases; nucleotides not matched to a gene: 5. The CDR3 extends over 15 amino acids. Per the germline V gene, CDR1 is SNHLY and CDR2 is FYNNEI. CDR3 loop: CASSDWTSGSGEQYF. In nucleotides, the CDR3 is TGTGCCAGCAGTGATTGGACTAGCGGGAGTGGCGAGCAGTACTTC.

CDR3 residues: CASSLLFVGGARTYEQYF. CDR3 bases: TGTGCCAGCAGTTTATTATTCGTGGGGGGGGCGCGCACCTACGAGCAGTACTTC. The chain uses TRBV28 and TRBJ2-7; D possibly corresponds to TRBD2 (7 bases). V lost 1 base and J 2 bases, leaving 21 bases between the germline ends. The CDR3 is 18 residues long. Per germline, CDR1 MDHEN and CDR2 SYDVKM.

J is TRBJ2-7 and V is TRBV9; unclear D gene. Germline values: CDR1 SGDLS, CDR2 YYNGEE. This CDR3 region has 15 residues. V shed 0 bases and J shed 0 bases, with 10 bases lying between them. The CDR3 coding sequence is TGTGCCAGCAGCGTAGGGGCAGGTGCCTCCTACGAGCAGTACTTC. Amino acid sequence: CASSVGAGASYEQYF.

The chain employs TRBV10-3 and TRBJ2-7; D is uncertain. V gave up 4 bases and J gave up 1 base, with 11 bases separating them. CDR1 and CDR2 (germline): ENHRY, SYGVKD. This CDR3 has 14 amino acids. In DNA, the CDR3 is TGTGCCATCAGTGCCACGGTAAATTCCTACGAGCAGTACTTC. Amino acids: CAISATVNSYEQYF.